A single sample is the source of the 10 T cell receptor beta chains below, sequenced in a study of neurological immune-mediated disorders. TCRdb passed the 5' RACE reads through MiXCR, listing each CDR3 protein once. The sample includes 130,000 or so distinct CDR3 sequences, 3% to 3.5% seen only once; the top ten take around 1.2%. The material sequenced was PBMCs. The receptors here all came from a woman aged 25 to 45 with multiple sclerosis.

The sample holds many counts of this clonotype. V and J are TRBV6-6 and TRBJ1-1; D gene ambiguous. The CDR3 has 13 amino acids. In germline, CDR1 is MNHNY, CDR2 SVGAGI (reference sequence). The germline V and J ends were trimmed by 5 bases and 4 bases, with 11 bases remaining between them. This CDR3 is CASSLSIATEAFF. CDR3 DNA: TGTGCCAGCAGTCTCTCGATTGCCACTGAAGCTTTCTTT.

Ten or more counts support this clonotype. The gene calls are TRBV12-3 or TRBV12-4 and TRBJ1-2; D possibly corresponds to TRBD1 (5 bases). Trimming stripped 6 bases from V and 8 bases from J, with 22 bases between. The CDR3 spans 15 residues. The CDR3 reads CASSPPGSPRGGYTF. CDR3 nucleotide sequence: TGTGCCAGCAGCCCCCCGGGGAGCCCGCGGGGGGGCTACACCTTC.

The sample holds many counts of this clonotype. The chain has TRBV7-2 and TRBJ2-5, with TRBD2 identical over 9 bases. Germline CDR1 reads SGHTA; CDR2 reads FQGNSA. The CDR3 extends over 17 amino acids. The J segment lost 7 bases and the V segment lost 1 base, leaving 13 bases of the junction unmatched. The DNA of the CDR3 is TGTGCCAGCAGCTTAGTCGTCGATAGCGGGGGAGCGGGGACCCAGTACTTC. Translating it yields CASSLVVDSGGAGTQYF.

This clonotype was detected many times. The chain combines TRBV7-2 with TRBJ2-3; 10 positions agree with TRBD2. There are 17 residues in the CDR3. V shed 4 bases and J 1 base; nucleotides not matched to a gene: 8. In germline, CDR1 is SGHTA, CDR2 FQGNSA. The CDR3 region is CASSSRPAGGGTDTQYF. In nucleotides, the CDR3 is TGTGCCAGCAGCTCCCGACCAGCGGGGGGGGGCACAGATACGCAGTATTTT.

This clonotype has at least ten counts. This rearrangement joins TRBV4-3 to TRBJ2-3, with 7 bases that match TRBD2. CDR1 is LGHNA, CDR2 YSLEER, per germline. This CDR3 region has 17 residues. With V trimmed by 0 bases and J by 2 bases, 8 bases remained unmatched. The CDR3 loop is CASSQEATGGSTDTQYF. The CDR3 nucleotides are TGCGCCAGCAGCCAAGAGGCAACGGGGGGATCCACAGATACGCAGTATTTT.

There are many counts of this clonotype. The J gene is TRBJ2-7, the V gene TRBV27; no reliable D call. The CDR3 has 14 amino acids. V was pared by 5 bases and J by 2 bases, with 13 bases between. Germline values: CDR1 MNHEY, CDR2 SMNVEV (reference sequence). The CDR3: CASSPRAQTYEQYF. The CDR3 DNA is TGTGCCAGCAGTCCCCGGGCCCAAACCTACGAGCAGTACTTC.

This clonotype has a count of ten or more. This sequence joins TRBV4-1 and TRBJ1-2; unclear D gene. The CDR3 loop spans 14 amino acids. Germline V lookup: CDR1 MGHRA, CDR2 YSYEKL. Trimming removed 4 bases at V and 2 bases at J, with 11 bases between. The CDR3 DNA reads TGCGCCAGCAGCCCAGATCCCGTGAACTATGGCTACACCTTC. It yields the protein CASSPDPVNYGYTF.

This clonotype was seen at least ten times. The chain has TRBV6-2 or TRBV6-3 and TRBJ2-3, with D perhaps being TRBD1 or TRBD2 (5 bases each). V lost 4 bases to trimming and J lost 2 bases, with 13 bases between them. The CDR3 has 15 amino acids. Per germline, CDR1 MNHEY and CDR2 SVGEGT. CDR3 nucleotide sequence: TGTGCCAGCAGTTCCGGGACCCTGCACACAGATACGCAGTATTTT. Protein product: CASSSGTLHTDTQYF.

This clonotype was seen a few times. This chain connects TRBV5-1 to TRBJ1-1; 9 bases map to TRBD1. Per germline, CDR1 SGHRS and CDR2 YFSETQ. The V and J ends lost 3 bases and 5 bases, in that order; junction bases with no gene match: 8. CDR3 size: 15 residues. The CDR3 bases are TGCGCCAGCAGCTGGGACAGGGTAGGGCGGACTGAAGCTTTCTTT. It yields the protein CASSWDRVGRTEAFF.

Here the CDR3 reads CASRRQGPGENEQFF. As DNA, the CDR3 is TGTGCCAGCAGGCGACAGGGACCCGGAGAGAATGAGCAGTTCTTC. The chain links TRBV5-4 to TRBJ2-1, with 7 bases that match TRBD1. The germline gives CDR1 SGHNT, CDR2 YYREEE (reference sequence). V lost 5 bases and J lost 7; bases outside the gene matches: 12. This CDR3 region has 15 residues.